The T cell receptor (beta chain) under discussion was sequenced for a study of shared clonotypes between healthy human individuals. Overall study context: Two female and three male donors aged 18 to 49 were enrolled. CD4 naive and CD4 memory each took three plates per donor, while CD8 naive took two and CD8 memory one. Study results and caveats: Sequencing of the sorted subsets was shown by rarefaction to be incomplete despite large depth. A generally larger estimated richness was seen in naive subsets than in memory subsets.

Generated by immunoSEQ multiplex PCR, the TCRdb table keeps only in-frame clones and is missing some. Of approximately 1,500,000 clones in the sample, roughly 96% are singletons; the top ten hold more than 0.9%. As for this clone: What it recognizes is unknown.

The sample consisted of naive CD4+ T cells sorted from blood. Described subset: CD45RA+ positively selected. This sequence originates from a man aged 30-40 years in good health.

This CDR3 reads CASSPRGKYNEQFF. CDR3 nucleotides: TGTGCCAGCAGCCCGCGCGGGAAGTACAATGAGCAGTTCTTC. V gene TRBV7-9 combines with J gene TRBJ2-1, with D perhaps matching TRBD2 (6 bases). Germline values: CDR1 SEHNR, CDR2 FQNEAQ (reference sequence). The CDR3 runs to 14 residues. The V and J ends lost 5 bases and 4 bases respectively, with 12 bases between them.